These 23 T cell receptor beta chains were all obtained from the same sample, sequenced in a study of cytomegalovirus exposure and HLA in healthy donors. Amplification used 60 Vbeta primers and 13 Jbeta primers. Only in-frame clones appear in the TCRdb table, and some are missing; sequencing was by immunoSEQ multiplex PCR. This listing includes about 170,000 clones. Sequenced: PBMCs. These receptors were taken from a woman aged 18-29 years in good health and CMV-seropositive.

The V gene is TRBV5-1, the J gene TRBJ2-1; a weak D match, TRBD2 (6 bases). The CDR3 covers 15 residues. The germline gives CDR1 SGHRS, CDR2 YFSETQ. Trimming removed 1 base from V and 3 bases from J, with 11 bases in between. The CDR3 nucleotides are TGCGCCAGCAGCTTGTACCGGGGGAGCTACAATGAGCAGTTCTTC. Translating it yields CASSLYRGSYNEQFF.

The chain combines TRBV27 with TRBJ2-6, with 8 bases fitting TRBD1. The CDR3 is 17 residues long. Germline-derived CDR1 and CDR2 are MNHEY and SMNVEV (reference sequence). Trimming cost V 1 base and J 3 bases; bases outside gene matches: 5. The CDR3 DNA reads TGTGCCAGCAGTTTATTGTCAGGGGGCAATGGGGCCAACGTCCTGACTTTC. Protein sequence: CASSLLSGGNGANVLTF.

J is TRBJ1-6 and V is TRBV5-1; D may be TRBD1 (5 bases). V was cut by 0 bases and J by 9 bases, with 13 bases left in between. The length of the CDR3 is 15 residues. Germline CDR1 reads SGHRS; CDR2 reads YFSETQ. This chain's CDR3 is CASSLDPGKGSPLHF. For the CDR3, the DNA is TGCGCCAGCAGCTTGGATCCAGGGAAGGGTTCACCCCTCCACTTT. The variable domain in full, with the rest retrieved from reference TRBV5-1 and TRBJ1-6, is KAGVTQTPRYLIKTRGQQVTLSCSPISGHRSVSWYQQTPGQGLQFLFEYFSETQRNKGNFPGRFSGRQFSNSRSEMNVSTLELGDSALYLCASSLDPGKGSPLHFGNGTRLTVT.

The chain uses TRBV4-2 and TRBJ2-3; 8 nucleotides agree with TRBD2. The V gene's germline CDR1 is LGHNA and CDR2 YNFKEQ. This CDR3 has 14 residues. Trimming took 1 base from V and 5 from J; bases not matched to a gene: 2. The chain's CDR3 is CASSQGGGQDTQYF. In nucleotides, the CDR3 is TGTGCCAGCAGCCAAGGCGGGGGGCAAGATACGCAGTATTTT.

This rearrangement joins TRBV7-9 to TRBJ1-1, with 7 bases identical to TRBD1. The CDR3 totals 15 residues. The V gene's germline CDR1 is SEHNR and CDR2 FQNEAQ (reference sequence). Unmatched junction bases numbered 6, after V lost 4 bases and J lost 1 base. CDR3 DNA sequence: TGTGCCAGCAGCTCACGGGACAGACCGAACACTGAAGCTTTCTTT. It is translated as CASSSRDRPNTEAFF.

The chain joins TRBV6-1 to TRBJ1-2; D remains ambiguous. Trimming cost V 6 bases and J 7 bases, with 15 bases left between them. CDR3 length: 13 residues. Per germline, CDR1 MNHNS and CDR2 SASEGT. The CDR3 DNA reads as TGTGCCAGCAGACCTGGGCACCCGCGTGGCTACACCTTC. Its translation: CASRPGHPRGYTF.

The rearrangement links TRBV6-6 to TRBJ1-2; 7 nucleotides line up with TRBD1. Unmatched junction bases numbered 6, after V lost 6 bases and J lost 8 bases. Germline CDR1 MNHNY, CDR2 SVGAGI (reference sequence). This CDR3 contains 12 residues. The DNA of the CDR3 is TGTGCCAGCAGCGCGTCAGGGGGGGGCTACACCTTC. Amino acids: CASSASGGGYTF.

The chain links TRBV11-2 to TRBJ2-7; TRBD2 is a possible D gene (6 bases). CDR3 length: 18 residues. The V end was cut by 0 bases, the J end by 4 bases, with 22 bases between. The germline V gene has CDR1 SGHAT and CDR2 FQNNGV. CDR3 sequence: CASSLDLFTGVVSYEQYF. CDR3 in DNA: TGTGCCAGCAGCTTAGATCTATTTACGGGGGTAGTAAGTTACGAGCAGTACTTC.

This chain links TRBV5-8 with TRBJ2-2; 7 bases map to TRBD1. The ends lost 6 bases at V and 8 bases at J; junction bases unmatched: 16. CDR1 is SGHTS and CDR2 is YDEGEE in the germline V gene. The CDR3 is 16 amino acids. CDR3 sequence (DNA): TGTGCCAGCACACTTCGGGACAGAACACCGAGGGGGGAGCTGTTTTTT. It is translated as CASTLRDRTPRGELFF. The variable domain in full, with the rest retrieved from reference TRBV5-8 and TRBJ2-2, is EAGVTQSPTHLIKTRGQQATLRCSPISGHTSVYWYQQALGLGLQFLLWYDEGEERNRGNFPPRFSGRQFPNYSSELNVNALELEDSALYLCASTLRDRTPRGELFFGEGSRLTVL.

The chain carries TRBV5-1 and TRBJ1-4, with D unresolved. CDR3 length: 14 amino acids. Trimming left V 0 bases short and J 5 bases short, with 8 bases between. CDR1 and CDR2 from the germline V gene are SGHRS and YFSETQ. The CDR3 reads CASSLGRENEKLFF. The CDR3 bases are TGCGCCAGCAGCTTGGGGAGAGAGAATGAAAAACTGTTTTTT.

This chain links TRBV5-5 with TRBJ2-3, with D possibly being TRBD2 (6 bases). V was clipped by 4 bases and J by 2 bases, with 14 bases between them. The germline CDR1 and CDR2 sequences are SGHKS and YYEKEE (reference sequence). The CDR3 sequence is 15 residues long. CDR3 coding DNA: TGTGCCAGCAGCAATATCGGGAGTCTCACAGATACGCAGTATTTT. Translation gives CASSNIGSLTDTQYF.

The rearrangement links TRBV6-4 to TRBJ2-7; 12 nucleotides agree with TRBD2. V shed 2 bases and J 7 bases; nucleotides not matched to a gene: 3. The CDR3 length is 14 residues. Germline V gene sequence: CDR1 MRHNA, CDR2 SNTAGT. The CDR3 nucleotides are TGTGCCAGCAGTGACGGGCTAGCGGGAGGGGAGCAGTACTTC. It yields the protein CASSDGLAGGEQYF.

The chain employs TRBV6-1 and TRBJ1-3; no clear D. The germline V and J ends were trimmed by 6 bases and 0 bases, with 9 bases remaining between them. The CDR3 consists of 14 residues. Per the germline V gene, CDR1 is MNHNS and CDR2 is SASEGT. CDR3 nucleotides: TGTGCCAGCAGAAACAGCCACTCTGGAAACACCATATATTTT. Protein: CASRNSHSGNTIYF.

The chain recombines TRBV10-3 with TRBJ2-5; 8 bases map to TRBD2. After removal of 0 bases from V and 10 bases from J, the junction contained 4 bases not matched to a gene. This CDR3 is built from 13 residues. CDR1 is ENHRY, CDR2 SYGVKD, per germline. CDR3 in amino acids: CAISESGLAIQYF. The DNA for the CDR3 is TGTGCCATCAGTGAGTCAGGACTAGCCATCCAGTACTTC.

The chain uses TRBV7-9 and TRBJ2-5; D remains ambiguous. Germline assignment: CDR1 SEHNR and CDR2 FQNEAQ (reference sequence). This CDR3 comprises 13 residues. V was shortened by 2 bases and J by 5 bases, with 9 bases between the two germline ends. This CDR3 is CASSLSLLETQYF. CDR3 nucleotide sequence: TGTGCCAGCAGCTTATCCCTATTGGAGACCCAGTACTTC.

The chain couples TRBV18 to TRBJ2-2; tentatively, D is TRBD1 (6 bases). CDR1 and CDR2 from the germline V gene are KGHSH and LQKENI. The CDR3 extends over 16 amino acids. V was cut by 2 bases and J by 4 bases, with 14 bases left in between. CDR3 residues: CASSPFPSGATGELFF. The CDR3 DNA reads TGTGCCAGCTCACCATTCCCTTCAGGGGCCACCGGGGAGCTGTTTTTT.

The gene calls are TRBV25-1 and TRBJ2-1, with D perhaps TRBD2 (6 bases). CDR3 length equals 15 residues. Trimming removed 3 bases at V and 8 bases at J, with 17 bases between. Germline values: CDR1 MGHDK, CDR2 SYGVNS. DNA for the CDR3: TGTGCCAGCAGTGACGCGGGGAGAGTAGCATATGAGCAGTTCTTC. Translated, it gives CASSDAGRVAYEQFF.

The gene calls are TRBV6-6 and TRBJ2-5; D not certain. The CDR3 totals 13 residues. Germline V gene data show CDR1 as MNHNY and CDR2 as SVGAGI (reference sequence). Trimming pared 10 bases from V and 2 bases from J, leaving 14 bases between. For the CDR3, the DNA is TGTGCCACCAAGGTCAGGTTTCAAGAGACCCAGTACTTC. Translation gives CATKVRFQETQYF.

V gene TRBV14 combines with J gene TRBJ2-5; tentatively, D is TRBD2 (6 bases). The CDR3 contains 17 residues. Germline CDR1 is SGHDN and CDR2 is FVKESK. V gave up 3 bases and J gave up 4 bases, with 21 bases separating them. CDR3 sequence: CASSHRKSGTGLETQYF. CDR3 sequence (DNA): TGTGCCAGCAGCCATAGAAAATCCGGGACGGGACTAGAGACCCAGTACTTC.

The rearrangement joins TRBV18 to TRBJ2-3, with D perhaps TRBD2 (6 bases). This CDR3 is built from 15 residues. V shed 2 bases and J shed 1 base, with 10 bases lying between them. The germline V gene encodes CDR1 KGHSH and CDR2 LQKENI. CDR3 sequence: CASSPGEDGTDTQYF. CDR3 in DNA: TGTGCCAGCTCACCAGGGGAGGACGGCACAGATACGCAGTATTTT.

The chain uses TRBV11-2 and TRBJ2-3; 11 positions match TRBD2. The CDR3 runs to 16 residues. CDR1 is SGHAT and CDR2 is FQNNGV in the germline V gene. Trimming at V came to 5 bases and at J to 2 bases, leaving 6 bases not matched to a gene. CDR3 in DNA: TGTGCCAGCAGCGCACTAGCGGGAGAAGACACAGATACGCAGTATTTT. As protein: CASSALAGEDTDTQYF.

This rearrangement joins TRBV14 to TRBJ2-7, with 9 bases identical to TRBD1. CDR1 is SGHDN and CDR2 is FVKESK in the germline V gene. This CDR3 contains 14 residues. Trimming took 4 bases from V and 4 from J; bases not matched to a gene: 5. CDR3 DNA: TGTGCCAGCAGCCCGGGACAGGGTATATACGAGCAGTACTTC. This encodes CASSPGQGIYEQYF.

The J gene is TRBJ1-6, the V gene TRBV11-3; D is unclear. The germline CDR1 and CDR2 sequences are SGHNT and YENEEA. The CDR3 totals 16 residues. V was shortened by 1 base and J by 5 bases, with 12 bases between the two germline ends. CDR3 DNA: TGTGCCAGCAGCTTAGCAGGCTGGATGGATAATTCACCCCTCCACTTT. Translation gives CASSLAGWMDNSPLHF. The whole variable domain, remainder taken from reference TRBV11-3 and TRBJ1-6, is EAGVVQSPRYKIIEKKQPVAFWCNPISGHNTLYWYLQNLGQGPELLIRYENEEAVDDSQLPKDRFSAERLKGVDSTLKIQPAELGDSAVYLCASSLAGWMDNSPLHFGNGTRLTVT.